The 15 T cell receptor beta chains given below trace back to one sample, sequenced in a study of PD-1 blockade in classical Hodgkin lymphoma. Clones were read by immunoSEQ multiplex PCR, and TCRdb kept only the in-frame ones, dropping some. The table records some 21,000 clones, less than 75% of them present only once. As for time point: cycle 4 day 1 (C4D1), after 6 weeks of nivolumab. Every patient had relapsed following autologous stem cell transplantation, and cohorts differed in brentuximab vedotin exposure. Sample: peripheral blood mononuclear cells (PBMCs), taken before the fourth cycle of nivolumab. These receptors all stem from a human donor with classical Hodgkin lymphoma.

The chain combines TRBV19 with TRBJ1-5; D is unclear. The CDR3 has 13 amino acids. Trimming stripped 10 bases from V and 2 bases from J, with 12 bases between. Germline V gene lookup returns CDR1 LNHDA and CDR2 SQIVND (reference sequence). The CDR3 DNA sequence: TGTGCCACCGACATCCGCGGCAATCAGCCCCAGCATTTT. Its protein is CATDIRGNQPQHF.

This clone showed up just a few times. The genes are TRBV4-3 and TRBJ2-2; tentative D call: TRBD2 (7 bases). The germline V gene encodes CDR1 LGHNA and CDR2 YSLEER. Trimming shortened V by 3 bases and J by 2 bases, and 19 bases separated the two germline ends. The CDR3 has 18 residues. The CDR3 spells CASSQERSGGANTGELFF. The CDR3, as DNA: TGCGCCAGCAGCCAGGAGAGGTCGGGGGGCGCCAACACCGGGGAGCTGTTTTTT.

In DNA form, the CDR3 reads TGTGCCAGCAGCTTAGTATCGGATAGCTCCTACGAGCAGTACTTC. Translated, it gives CASSLVSDSSYEQYF. V is TRBV7-2 and J is TRBJ2-7, with D unclear. CDR1 is SGHTA, CDR2 FQGNSA, per germline. The length of the CDR3 is 15 residues. V gave up 1 base and J gave up 0 bases, with 10 bases separating them. The full variable domain, with the rest looked up from reference TRBV7-2 and TRBJ2-7, is GAGVSQSPSNKVTEKGKDVELRCDPISGHTALYWYRQSLGQGLEFLIYFQGNSAPDKSGLPSDRFSAERTGGSVSTLTIQRTQQEDSAVYLCASSLVSDSSYEQYFGPGTRLTVT.

This clone occurred a few times. V usage is TRBV5-1 and J usage is TRBJ1-1, with 8 bases that match TRBD1. V shed 2 bases, J shed 6 bases, and the junction held 0 bases outside the gene matches. Germline V gene lookup returns CDR1 SGHRS and CDR2 YFSETQ. The CDR3 sequence is 12 residues long. The CDR3 nucleotides read TGCGCCAGCAGCTTACAGGGGGCTGAAGCTTTCTTT. This gives the protein CASSLQGAEAFF.

V is TRBV18 and J is TRBJ1-1, with TRBD1 as a possible D gene (6 bases). The CDR3 is 13 residues long. Looked up from germline, CDR1 is KGHSH and CDR2 is LQKENI. The germline V and J ends were trimmed by 5 bases and 1 base, with 8 bases remaining between them. CDR3 sequence reads: CASSTDRNTEAFF. CDR3 coding DNA: TGTGCCAGCTCAACGGACAGGAACACTGAAGCTTTCTTT.

The chain recombines TRBV19 with TRBJ1-2, with D unclear. Germline values: CDR1 LNHDA, CDR2 SQIVND (reference sequence). V lost 3 bases to trimming and J lost 7 bases, with 12 bases between them. This CDR3 has 13 residues. The CDR3 is CASSIGRERGYTF. The DNA of the CDR3 is TGTGCCAGTAGTATCGGCCGAGAGCGTGGCTACACCTTC.

Here the CDR3 DNA reads TGTGCCAGCAGTCCAAGCAGGGGTAATCAGCCCCAGCATTTT. It is translated as CASSPSRGNQPQHF. The chain combines TRBV6-5 with TRBJ1-5; TRBD1 might be the D (6 bases). Germline V CDR1 and CDR2: MNHEY, SVGAGI. Trimming stripped 5 bases from V and 4 bases from J, with 12 bases between. The CDR3 spans 14 residues.

This clone showed up just a few times. This rearrangement joins TRBV7-3 to TRBJ2-3, with 8 bases identical to TRBD1. Trimming took 5 bases from V and 5 from J; bases not matched to a gene: 6. The CDR3 runs to 14 residues. The V gene's germline CDR1 is SGHTA and CDR2 FQGTGA. CDR3 amino acids: CASSPQGVVDTQYF. CDR3 in DNA: TGTGCCAGCAGCCCACAGGGGGTTGTAGATACGCAGTATTTT.

The chain joins TRBV5-1 to TRBJ2-1, with 10 nucleotides matching TRBD2. CDR3 length: 15 residues. Unmatched junction bases numbered 0, after V lost 2 bases and J lost 1 base. Germline-derived CDR1 and CDR2 are SGHRS and YFSETQ. The CDR3 DNA sequence: TGCGCCAGCAGCTTACTAGCGGGATCCTACAATGAGCAGTTCTTC. This codes for CASSLLAGSYNEQFF.

The genes are TRBV28 and TRBJ2-7; 9 bases are shared with TRBD2. CDR1 is MDHEN and CDR2 is SYDVKM in the germline V gene. The CDR3 sequence is 17 residues long. The junction had 11 bases not matched to a gene; V was cut back by 5 bases and J by 0 bases. In DNA form, the CDR3 reads TGTGCCAGCAGTCGGAAGACTAGCGGCCATAGCTCCTACGAGCAGTACTTC. Protein: CASSRKTSGHSSYEQYF.

The chain combines TRBV6-5 with TRBJ1-1, with TRBD1 matching over 7 bases. CDR1 and CDR2 (germline): MNHEY, SVGAGI. V shed 5 bases and J 4 bases; nucleotides not matched to a gene: 10. This CDR3 contains 15 residues. In DNA form, the CDR3 reads TGTGCCAGCAGTCCCGGACAGGTGGTTGCCACTGAAGCTTTCTTT. Translating it yields CASSPGQVVATEAFF.

The V call is TRBV7-2, the J call TRBJ2-7; D could derive from TRBD1 or TRBD2 (6 bases each). Germline CDR1 and CDR2: SGHTA and FQGNSA. This CDR3 region has 13 residues. Trimming pared 1 base from V and 3 bases from J, leaving 7 bases between. CDR3 in amino acids: CASSLEGGYEQYF. The CDR3 bases are TGTGCCAGCAGCTTAGAGGGGGGCTACGAGCAGTACTTC.

The V and J genes are TRBV10-3 and TRBJ1-1; 7 positions agree with TRBD1. CDR1 is ENHRY and CDR2 is SYGVKD in the germline V gene. The CDR3 has 15 amino acids. Trimming cost V 6 bases and J 0 bases; bases outside gene matches: 7. CDR3 nucleotides: TGTGCCATCAGCCGACAGGGTAAAATGAACACTGAAGCTTTCTTT. This codes for CAISRQGKMNTEAFF.

This clone came up a few times. The V gene is TRBV6-6, the J gene TRBJ2-7; D not certain. Germline CDR1 reads MNHNY; CDR2 reads SVGAGI (reference sequence). V gave up 5 bases and J gave up 6 bases, with 14 bases separating them. The CDR3 loop spans 13 amino acids. In DNA form, the CDR3 reads TGTGCCAGCAGTAATAGCCTATCGGGCGAGCAGTACTTC. Its protein product is CASSNSLSGEQYF.

This clone was observed once. The chain recombines TRBV29-1 with TRBJ2-5; possible D gene TRBD1, 7 bases. V was clipped by 6 bases and J by 3 bases, with 11 bases between them. The CDR3 covers 12 residues. The V gene's germline CDR1 is SQVTM and CDR2 ANQGSEA. The CDR3 region has the DNA TGCAGCGTGGCGGGACAGAAAGAGACCCAGTACTTC. This codes for CSVAGQKETQYF.